One and the same sample provided the 26 T cell receptor beta chains below, sequenced in a study of T-cell reconstitution after alpha-beta-depleted transplantation in children. It was with unique molecular identifiers that the TCRbeta library was prepared. TCRdb called the PCR reads again in MiXCR, with one record for every CDR3 protein. The sample lists about 540,000 distinct CDR3 sequences, about a sixth occurring once. Sequences were derived from PBMCs from the stem cell graft donor, sampled from the stem cell graft. These receptors were taken from a human donor who donated a stem cell graft to a child with acute lymphoblastic leukemia.

This clonotype was recorded a few times. The chain has TRBV12-3 or TRBV12-4 and TRBJ2-7, with unresolved D. CDR3 length equals 12 residues. Trimming left V 2 bases short and J 8 bases short, with 10 bases between. The CDR3 nucleotides are TGTGCCAGCAGTTTACTTTTGGGAAAGCAGTACTTC. This encodes CASSLLLGKQYF.

This clonotype was counted only a few times. A much bigger clone sits one base away, suggesting this may be a read error. The chain combines TRBV12-3 or TRBV12-4 with TRBJ2-7, with 11 bases aligning to TRBD1. Losses at the gene ends were 6 bases for V and 2 bases for J; bases not matched to a gene: 3. CDR3 length equals 14 residues. The CDR3 region has the DNA TGTGCCAGCAGACCGGGACAGGGGGCCTACGAGCAGTACTTC. It translates to CASRPGQGAYEQYF.

The rearrangement uses TRBV20-1 and TRBJ2-2, with a weak D call TRBD2 (6 bases). CDR3 length: 17 amino acids. Trimming left V 1 base short and J 3 bases short, with 18 bases between. Germline V gene sequence: CDR1 DFQATT, CDR2 SNEGSKA (reference sequence). The CDR3 loop is CSARGRLLVADTGELFF. The CDR3 nucleotides are TGCAGTGCTAGAGGACGCCTTCTAGTAGCGGACACCGGGGAGCTGTTTTTT.

This clonotype has more than one count but fewer than ten. V usage is TRBV5-1 and J usage is TRBJ2-7; D is perhaps TRBD2 (5 bases). The V gene lost 4 bases and the J gene lost 0 bases, with 17 bases spanning the gap. Germline CDR1 reads SGHRS; CDR2 reads YFSETQ. There are 16 residues in the CDR3. Written as DNA, the CDR3 is TGCGCCAGCAGCCCGTCTGAGGGTTGGGGCTCCTACGAGCAGTACTTC. Its protein is CASSPSEGWGSYEQYF.

In this sample, this clonotype turned up a few times. The gene calls are TRBV29-1 and TRBJ1-1, with a possible D match to TRBD1 (5 bases). From germline, CDR1 is SQVTM and CDR2 ANQGSEA. V dropped 8 bases and J dropped 4 bases, with 23 bases sitting between them. The CDR3 runs to 15 residues. CDR3 sequence: CSSISAGKGSTEAFF. DNA of the CDR3: TGCAGCTCCATTTCTGCGGGAAAGGGGAGCACTGAAGCTTTCTTT.

The rearrangement links TRBV14 to TRBJ2-3, with 10 bases identical to TRBD2. J gave up 4 bases and V 5 bases, and 9 bases lay outside the gene matches. The CDR3 runs 16 residues. Germline lookup yields CDR1 SGHDN and CDR2 FVKESK. CDR3 residues: CASSNLSGRAADTQYF. The CDR3 DNA reads as TGTGCCAGCAGCAACCTCAGCGGGAGGGCCGCAGATACGCAGTATTTT.

This clonotype was detected only a few times. DNA of the CDR3: TGCAGCGTTGAAGGAGGGCCCTTAAGCTCCTACAATGAGCAGTTCTTC. This translates into CSVEGGPLSSYNEQFF. The J gene is TRBJ2-1, the V gene TRBV29-1, with D possibly TRBD2 on 5 matching bases. Germline V gives CDR1 SQVTM, CDR2 ANQGSEA. The CDR3 has 16 amino acids. The germline V and J ends were trimmed by 1 base and 0 bases, with 13 bases remaining between them.

The chain employs TRBV5-1 and TRBJ1-6, with 10 bases fitting TRBD1. The CDR3 length is 16 residues. V lost 4 bases to trimming and J lost 1 base; unmatched junction nucleotides: 2. Germline-derived CDR1 and CDR2 are SGHRS and YFSETQ. CDR3: CASSLGQGSYNSPLHF. Here the CDR3 DNA reads TGCGCCAGCAGCCTGGGACAGGGGTCCTATAATTCACCCCTCCACTTT.

This clonotype was observed a few times. The rearrangement links TRBV7-6 to TRBJ2-2; 7 nucleotides align to TRBD2. CDR1 is SGHVS and CDR2 is FNYEAQ in the germline V gene. The CDR3 length is 14 residues. Trimming at V came to 4 bases and at J to 7 bases, leaving 6 bases not matched to a gene. The CDR3: CASSSERGSGELFF. The CDR3 nucleotides are TGTGCCAGCAGCTCCGAGCGGGGTAGCGGGGAGCTGTTTTTT.

The sample holds a few counts of this clonotype. The genes are TRBV5-1 and TRBJ1-2, with TRBD1 identical over 8 bases. Germline loops: CDR1 SGHRS, CDR2 YFSETQ. Trimming removed 6 bases from V and 1 base from J; junction bases left unmatched: 11. The CDR3 is 16 amino acids. CDR3 bases: TGCGCCAGCAAAAGACAGGGGAGAGCTTATAACTATGGCTACACCTTC. Its protein product is CASKRQGRAYNYGYTF.

The DNA for the CDR3 is TGTGCCAGCAGCTTAACGTATCGAGATACGCAGTATTTT. It specifies CASSLTYRDTQYF. The gene calls are TRBV7-3 and TRBJ2-3; D is unclear. CDR3 length equals 13 residues. Germline V gene lookup returns CDR1 SGHTA and CDR2 FQGTGA. Trimming left V 0 bases short and J 5 bases short, with 6 bases between.

The gene calls are TRBV4-2 and TRBJ1-5, with D uncertain. V lost 0 bases to trimming and J lost 4 bases, with 7 bases between them. The V gene's germline CDR1 is LGHNA and CDR2 YNFKEQ. This CDR3 is 14 amino acids long. CDR3 residues: CASSQDSGNQPQHF. Written as DNA, the CDR3 is TGTGCCAGCAGCCAAGATTCGGGTAATCAGCCCCAGCATTTT.

V gene TRBV29-1 combines with J gene TRBJ1-2; TRBD1 is a possible D gene (5 bases). Trimming pared 7 bases from V and 5 bases from J, leaving 20 bases between. The V gene's germline CDR1 is SQVTM and CDR2 ANQGSEA. The CDR3 consists of 14 residues. The CDR3 here is CSGAPGSEGYGYTF. The CDR3 region has the DNA TGCAGCGGTGCTCCGGGATCCGAGGGGTATGGCTACACCTTC.

This clonotype has just a few counts. This chain joins TRBV5-1 and TRBJ2-3, with a weak D call TRBD2 (5 bases). In germline, CDR1 is SGHRS, CDR2 YFSETQ. The CDR3 has 15 amino acids. With 0 bases removed from V and 1 base from J, the gap between germline ends came to 9 bases. In DNA form, the CDR3 reads TGCGCCAGCAGCTTGGAGCGGATAGGCACAGATACGCAGTATTTT. It specifies CASSLERIGTDTQYF. The full variable domain, its missing parts supplied by reference TRBV5-1 and TRBJ2-3, is KAGVTQTPRYLIKTRGQQVTLSCSPISGHRSVSWYQQTPGQGLQFLFEYFSETQRNKGNFPGRFSGRQFSNSRSEMNVSTLELGDSALYLCASSLERIGTDTQYFGPGTRLTVL.

This clonotype showed up many times. V usage is TRBV12-3 or TRBV12-4 and J usage is TRBJ2-7; 9 bases map to TRBD1. The CDR3 is 15 residues long. V dropped 8 bases and J dropped 6; count of bases not matched to a gene: 14. The CDR3 reads CASAGAGQGRREQYF. CDR3 sequence (DNA): TGTGCCAGCGCCGGGGCGGGACAGGGTAGACGCGAGCAGTACTTC.

This clonotype was seen a handful of times. This sequence joins TRBV20-1 and TRBJ2-2, with a possible D match to TRBD1 (5 bases). Deletions cut 3 bases from V and 2 bases from J, with 10 bases between. The CDR3 runs to 14 residues. Germline loops: CDR1 DFQATT, CDR2 SNEGSKA (reference sequence). CDR3: CSARTVANTGELFF. Here the CDR3 DNA reads TGCAGTGCTAGGACAGTGGCAAACACCGGGGAGCTGTTTTTT.

This chain uses TRBV27 with TRBJ2-1, with TRBD1 matching 8 bases. Germline-derived CDR1 and CDR2 are MNHEY and SMNVEV (reference sequence). The CDR3 spans 15 residues. The J segment lost 5 bases and the V segment lost 5 bases, leaving 8 bases of the junction unmatched. CDR3 residues: CASSRPGQANNEQFF. Here the CDR3 DNA reads TGTGCCAGCAGTCGACCGGGACAGGCAAACAATGAGCAGTTCTTC.

This clonotype came up a few times. This chain connects TRBV14 to TRBJ2-2; no firm D call. The germline gives CDR1 SGHDN, CDR2 FVKESK. V lost 1 base to trimming and J lost 12 bases, with 9 bases between them. The CDR3 is 12 residues long. CDR3 region: CASSQAPTQLFF. The CDR3 nucleotides are TGTGCCAGCAGCCAAGCCCCAACGCAGCTGTTTTTT. The complete variable domain, with remaining parts taken from reference TRBV14 and TRBJ2-2, reads EAGVTQFPSHSVIEKGQTVTLRCDPISGHDNLYWYRRVMGKEIKFLLHFVKESKQDESGMPNNRFLAERTGGTYSTLKVQPAELEDSGVYFCASSQAPTQLFFGEGSRLTVL.

The chain combines TRBV12-3 or TRBV12-4 with TRBJ2-7; TRBD1 matches at 8 bases. Trimming removed 6 bases from V and 0 bases from J; junction bases left unmatched: 4. The CDR3 has 14 amino acids. CDR3 loop: CASSPTGVSYEQYF. For the CDR3, the DNA is TGTGCCAGCAGCCCGACAGGGGTCTCCTACGAGCAGTACTTC.

The chain joins TRBV7-2 to TRBJ2-1; TRBD2 matches 12 bases. V trimming: 1 base; J trimming: 12 bases; junction bases outside the gene matches: 4. CDR1 is SGHTA and CDR2 is FQGNSA in the germline V gene. The CDR3 spans 14 residues. CDR3 loop: CASSLETSGRGQFF. The DNA for the CDR3 is TGTGCCAGCAGCTTAGAGACTAGCGGGAGAGGGCAGTTCTTC.

The table lists this clonotype with a few counts. This sequence joins TRBV27 and TRBJ1-1, with no clear D. Trimming removed 8 bases from V and 1 base from J, with 14 bases in between. The CDR3 extends over 14 amino acids. Per the germline V gene, CDR1 is MNHEY and CDR2 is SMNVEV (reference sequence). CDR3 coding DNA: TGTGCCAGCTCCCCTTTGGTTGGGAACACTGAAGCTTTCTTT. Translating gives CASSPLVGNTEAFF.

J is TRBJ2-7 and V is TRBV25-1; D is ambiguous. CDR3 length equals 13 residues. The V and J ends lost 7 bases and 7 bases respectively, with 17 bases between them. Germline V CDR1 and CDR2: MGHDK, SYGVNS. CDR3 amino acids: CASNGPNCREQYF. The CDR3 region has the DNA TGTGCCAGCAATGGCCCGAACTGCAGGGAGCAGTACTTC.

The rearrangement joins TRBV5-1 to TRBJ2-7; 8 bases agree with TRBD2. CDR1 and CDR2 (germline): SGHRS, YFSETQ. The CDR3 runs 15 residues. Germline trimming cut 4 bases from V and 4 bases from J; bases unmatched to any gene: 10. CDR3 protein: CASSPLAREAYEQYF. DNA of the CDR3: TGCGCCAGCAGCCCCCTAGCGCGGGAGGCGTACGAGCAGTACTTC. The full variable domain, in which reference TRBV5-1 and TRBJ2-7 provide the parts outside the CDR3, is KAGVTQTPRYLIKTRGQQVTLSCSPISGHRSVSWYQQTPGQGLQFLFEYFSETQRNKGNFPGRFSGRQFSNSRSEMNVSTLELGDSALYLCASSPLAREAYEQYFGPGTRLTVT.

The rearrangement uses TRBV5-1 and TRBJ1-4, with 8 bases that match TRBD1. Germline CDR1 reads SGHRS; CDR2 reads YFSETQ. The CDR3 consists of 17 residues. V lost 4 bases to trimming and J lost 4 bases; unmatched junction nucleotides: 12. The CDR3 reads CASSGGTGGGYNEKLFF. The CDR3 DNA sequence: TGCGCCAGCAGCGGGGGGACAGGAGGGGGCTATAATGAAAAACTGTTTTTT. The full variable domain, completed using reference TRBV5-1 and TRBJ1-4, is KAGVTQTPRYLIKTRGQQVTLSCSPISGHRSVSWYQQTPGQGLQFLFEYFSETQRNKGNFPGRFSGRQFSNSRSEMNVSTLELGDSALYLCASSGGTGGGYNEKLFFGSGTQLSVL.

The chain is built from TRBV15 and TRBJ1-6; 12 bases match TRBD1. J lost 1 base, V lost 1 base, and 5 bases had no gene match. Germline CDR1 is LNHNV and CDR2 is YYDKDF (reference sequence). CDR3 length equals 19 residues. The CDR3, as DNA: TGTGCCACCAGCAGAGTCCCGGGACAGGGGGCTTCCTATAATTCACCCCTCCACTTT. Translated, it gives CATSRVPGQGASYNSPLHF.

For this clonotype: One end of the junction fails to match germline, which may point to a read error. This sequence joins TRBV20-1 and TRBJ2-1; no clear D. The CDR3 has 8 residues. Germline lookup yields CDR1 DFQATT and CDR2 SNEGSKA (reference sequence). The CDR3 sequence: CSAPERFF. The DNA of the CDR3 is TGCAGTGCTCCCGAGCGGTTCTTC.